The 4 T cell receptor delta chains listed next were all sequenced from one sample in a study of γδ T cells in repeated Plasmodium falciparum infection. Gammadelta T cells were flow-sorted from PBMC into Vgamma9/Vdelta2+ and Vdelta2-negative populations for bulk analysis. TCRdb reanalyzed the multiplex PCR reads using CATT. The table includes around 50,000 delta-chain clones, roughly 1.5% detected once. Sequenced sample: gamma-delta T cells from blood. These receptors all stem from a pool of human donors (malaria-infected and uninfected, not separated).

A few counts support this clone. A far larger clone is off by one base, so a read error is likely. The sample has other DNA sequences that encode this CDR3 too. The chain links TRDV1 to TRDJ1; 11 nucleotides line up with TRDD3. This CDR3 is 20 amino acids long. The germline V gene encodes CDR1 TSWWSYY and CDR2 QGS. The CDR3 sequence is CALGDPHVGYWGIRTDKLIF. CDR3 nucleotide sequence: TGTGCTCTTGGAGACCCCCACGTCGGGTACTGGGGGATAAGAACCGATAAACTCATCTTC.

As to this clone: TCRdb records a much larger clone's protein for this DNA, with a difference at residue 6 that likely arises from a read error; the protein given is the translation of the DNA. The V call is TRDV1, the J call TRDJ1; maybe TRDD2 (6 bases). The J gene, absent from TCRdb, was called here by matching the DNA to germline. This CDR3 is 18 amino acids long. V was shortened by 2 bases and J by 0 bases, with 19 bases between the two germline ends. CDR1 is TSWWSYY, CDR2 QGS, per germline. CDR3 coding DNA: TGTGCTCTTGGGGAAACCTCGTTCCTAGAGGGGTACACCGATAAACTCATCTTT. It encodes CALGETSFLEGYTDKLIF.

This clone turned up a few times. A read error is the likely source, as a far larger clone sits one nucleotide away. In the same sample, other DNA sequences code for this CDR3. The CDR3 is CALGAPTPYTDKLIF. The CDR3 DNA is TGTGCTCTCGGGGCCCCGACCCCGTACACCGATAAACTCATCTTT. The chain has TRDV1 and TRDJ1; D not resolved. The germline gives CDR1 TSWWSYY, CDR2 QGS. CDR3 size: 15 residues.

This clone was seen only a few times. TCRdb records a much larger clone's protein for this DNA, with a difference at residue 7 that likely arises from a read error; the protein given is the translation of the DNA. CDR3 bases: TGTGCCTGTGACACCCTCACTACGACCGATAAACTCATCTTT. Its protein product is CACDTLTTTDKLIF. The V gene is TRDV2, the J gene TRDJ1; D ambiguous. The J gene comes from matching the DNA to germline here; TCRdb lacks it. CDR3 size: 14 residues. V dropped 0 bases and J dropped 2 bases, with 9 bases sitting between them. The germline gives CDR1 GEAIGNYY, CDR2 EKD.